These 6 T cell receptor beta chains were all obtained from the same sample, sequenced in a study of T cell clonality in common variable immunodeficiency. Study-level points and caveats: In common variable immunodeficiency, TCR beta chains reportedly carried fewer deletions and N-nucleotide insertions.

This table comes from immunoSEQ multiplex PCR, and its TCRdb copy is limited to in-frame clones, with some not included. Found here are more than 13,000 clones, no singletons; the ten largest cover more than 7.5%. These receptors are not linked to any known antigen. Sequenced: peripheral blood mononuclear cells. These receptors were collected from a human donor with common variable immunodeficiency.

The table lists this clone with a few counts. The CDR3 end is not reached by the read, which stops 3 residues before it; the germline J gene fills it in. The rearrangement joins TRBV19 to TRBJ2-1; the match to TRBD2 covers 12 bases. This CDR3 spans 17 amino acids. CDR1 is LNHDA, CDR2 SQIVND, per germline (reference sequence). The V segment lost 6 bases and the J segment 0 bases; nucleotides outside the gene matches: 6. CDR3 residues: CASRPLAGGSSYNEQFF. The DNA read from the CDR3 is TGTGCCAGTAGGCCACTAGCGGGGGGAAGCTCCTACAATGAG.

This clone was counted only a few times. The observed sequence ends 3 residues before the CDR3 terminus, with the missing tail filled in from the germline J gene. This chain connects TRBV7-9 to TRBJ1-2, with 8 bases fitting TRBD1. The V segment lost 4 bases and the J segment 2 bases; nucleotides outside the gene matches: 6. Germline CDR1 SEHNR, CDR2 FQNEAQ (reference sequence). This CDR3 has 15 amino acids. CDR3 amino acids: CASSSQGDLNYGYTF. The sequenced part of the CDR3 DNA is TGTGCCAGCAGCTCACAGGGGGACCTAAACTATGGC.

Note on this clone: The read ends 3 residues early relative to the CDR3; the germline J gene fills the gap. The chain couples TRBV7-6 to TRBJ2-5, with D perhaps matching TRBD1 (6 bases). V lost 1 base and J 5 bases, leaving 14 bases between the germline ends. Germline CDR1 SGHVS, CDR2 FNYEAQ. The CDR3 is 15 residues long. Partial CDR3 DNA: TGTGCCAGCAGCTTAGAGGCAGGGGATAGGGAGACC. Translated: CASSLEAGDRET. The CDR3 as a whole reads CASSLEAGDRETQYF.

Comment on this clone: The read ends 3 residues shy of where the CDR3 ends; the end is completed using the germline J gene. The rearrangement joins TRBV7-2 to TRBJ2-3, with a possible D match to TRBD1 (6 bases). Germline CDR1 reads SGHTA; CDR2 reads FQGNSA. The CDR3 spans 12 residues. Trimming cost V 8 bases and J 5 bases, with 11 bases left between them. The DNA read from the CDR3 is TGTGCCAGCGGGGGCCGGGGAGATACG. Translation gives CASGGRGDT. The entire CDR3 is CASGGRGDTQYF.

This clone appeared a few times. The read comes to an end 3 residues before the CDR3 does, leaving the germline J gene to fill in the end. The chain joins TRBV7-6 to TRBJ2-6; TRBD1 aligns across 12 bases. CDR3 length equals 18 residues. V dropped 4 bases and J dropped 0; count of bases not matched to a gene: 4. Germline V CDR1 and CDR2: SGHVS, FNYEAQ. Incomplete CDR3 DNA: TGTGCCAGCAGCTCCCGGGACAGGGGGCGCTCTGGGGCCAACGTC. This codes for CASSSRDRGRSGANV. The CDR3 as a whole reads CASSSRDRGRSGANVLTF.

This clone was seen only a few times. The read is 3 residues too short to cover the CDR3 end, so that end is filled in from the germline J gene. V gene TRBV19 combines with J gene TRBJ2-2; 10 bases match TRBD1. The junction had 2 bases not matched to a gene; V was cut back by 4 bases and J by 6 bases. The CDR3 runs to 14 residues. CDR1 and CDR2 (germline): LNHDA, SQIVND (reference sequence). Partial CDR3 DNA: TGTGCCAGTAGTAAAGGGACAGGGGCCGGGGAG. Residues: CASSKGTGAGE. The CDR3, in full, reads CASSKGTGAGELFF. Looking up the rest from reference TRBV19 and TRBJ2-2 gives the full variable domain: DGGITQSPKYLFRKEGQNVTLSCEQNLNHDAMYWYRQDPGQGLRLIYYSQIVNDFQKGDIAEGYSVSREKKESFPLTVTSAQKNPTAFYLCASSKGTGAGELFFGEGSRLTVL.